Listed below are T cell receptor beta chains from one sample, sequenced in a study of identical twins. TCRdb reprocessed the 5' RACE reads via MiXCR and lists one record per CDR3 protein. The data hold around 680,000 distinct CDR3 sequences, with approximately 9% observed a single time. The sample was also reused in another study, on yellow fever vaccine responses in identical twins.

The sample taken for sequencing was PBMCs. The receptor source for this set is a woman between 18 and 29 years old in good health. CDR3s include the opening cysteine and the closing phenylalanine or tryptophan. D genes are given only for firm matches. The size entry is marked missing in some rows and otherwise reads once, few, many or a size class.

V gene: TRBV10-3; D gene: TRBD2; J gene: TRBJ2-2; clone size: NA; CDR3 protein: CAIRVPGLAGGPTGELFF; CDR3 DNA: TGTGCCATCAGAGTCCCGGGACTAGCGGGGGGGCCCACCGGGGAGCTGTTTTTT
V gene: TRBV12-3/TRBV12-4; D gene: TRBD1; J gene: TRBJ2-7; clone size: NA; CDR3 protein: CASSLMGQGVSYEQYF; CDR3 DNA: TGTGCCAGCAGTTTAATGGGGCAGGGGGTCTCCTACGAGCAGTACTTC
V gene: TRBV20-1; D gene: NA; J gene: TRBJ1-5; clone size: few; CDR3 protein: CSASMGANEPQHF; CDR3 DNA: TGCAGTGCTAGTATGGGGGCGAACGAGCCCCAGCATTTT
V gene: TRBV6-2/TRBV6-3; D gene: TRBD2; J gene: TRBJ2-1; clone size: NA; CDR3 protein: CASSYGGGRALGDEQFF; CDR3 DNA: TGTGCCAGCAGCTACGGAGGCGGGAGGGCCCTCGGGGATGAGCAGTTCTTC
V gene: TRBV20-1; D gene: NA; J gene: TRBJ2-7; clone size: many; CDR3 protein: CSAEDSQSRIEQYF; CDR3 DNA: TGCAGTGCAGAGGACAGCCAGTCGAGAATCGAGCAGTACTTC
V gene: TRBV2; D gene: TRBD2; J gene: TRBJ2-3; clone size: many; CDR3 protein: CASRRLAGGGDTQYF; CDR3 DNA: TGTGCCAGCAGGCGACTAGCGGGGGGTGGCGATACGCAGTATTTT
V gene: TRBV18; D gene: TRBD1; J gene: TRBJ2-5; clone size: NA; CDR3 protein: CASSPRQGAAETQYF; CDR3 DNA: TGTGCCAGCTCACCACGGCAGGGGGCAGCAGAGACCCAGTACTTC
V gene: TRBV7-8; D gene: NA; J gene: TRBJ2-3; clone size: many; CDR3 protein: CASSLGTVTTSTDTQYF; CDR3 DNA: TGTGCCAGCAGCTTAGGGACGGTCACCACTAGCACAGATACGCAGTATTTT
V gene: TRBV14; D gene: TRBD2; J gene: TRBJ2-1; clone size: NA; CDR3 protein: CASSHHVASGSPNEQFF; CDR3 DNA: TGTGCCAGCAGCCACCACGTGGCTAGCGGGAGCCCAAATGAGCAGTTCTTC
V gene: TRBV6-5; D gene: TRBD1; J gene: TRBJ1-2; clone size: few; CDR3 protein: CASSFETGGFYYGYTF; CDR3 DNA: TGTGCCAGCAGTTTCGAGACAGGGGGTTTCTACTATGGCTACACCTTC
V gene: TRBV6-1; D gene: TRBD2; J gene: TRBJ2-7; clone size: NA; CDR3 protein: CASRASGRDVEQYF; CDR3 DNA: TGTGCCAGCAGGGCTAGCGGGAGGGACGTCGAGCAGTACTTC
V gene: TRBV5-5; D gene: NA; J gene: TRBJ2-1; clone size: NA; CDR3 protein: CASSRPGSPYNEQFF; CDR3 DNA: TGTGCCAGCAGCAGGCCAGGGAGCCCCTACAATGAGCAGTTCTTC
V gene: TRBV12-3/TRBV12-4; D gene: NA; J gene: TRBJ2-5; clone size: many; CDR3 protein: CASSLGSGETQYF; CDR3 DNA: TGTGCCAGCAGTTTAGGCTCCGGAGAGACCCAGTACTTC
V gene: TRBV12-3/TRBV12-4; D gene: NA; J gene: TRBJ2-2; clone size: few; CDR3 protein: CASSPGPPGTGELFF; CDR3 DNA: TGTGCCAGCAGTCCGGGCCCCCCTGGGACCGGGGAGCTGTTTTTT
V gene: TRBV11-2; D gene: NA; J gene: TRBJ2-7; clone size: few; CDR3 protein: CASSYKKGGETYEQYF; CDR3 DNA: TGTGCCAGCAGCTACAAAAAGGGCGGGGAGACCTACGAGCAGTACTTC
V gene: TRBV5-1; D gene: NA; J gene: TRBJ2-2; clone size: few; CDR3 protein: CASRSGPPNTGELFF; CDR3 DNA: TGCGCCAGCAGATCCGGACCGCCGAACACCGGGGAGCTGTTTTTT
V gene: TRBV10-3; D gene: TRBD1; J gene: TRBJ1-1; clone size: NA; CDR3 protein: CAISRSGQGDPEAFF; CDR3 DNA: TGTGCCATCAGTCGGTCGGGACAGGGGGACCCTGAAGCTTTCTTT
V gene: TRBV7-3; D gene: NA; J gene: TRBJ2-1; clone size: few; CDR3 protein: CASSLIRDDEQFF; CDR3 DNA: TGTGCCAGCAGCTTAATCAGGGACGATGAGCAGTTCTTC
V gene: TRBV30; D gene: NA; J gene: TRBJ2-7; clone size: NA; CDR3 protein: CAWSPSTYEQYF; CDR3 DNA: TGTGCCTGGAGCCCAAGTACCTACGAGCAGTACTTC
V gene: TRBV12-3/TRBV12-4; D gene: TRBD2; J gene: TRBJ2-1; clone size: many; CDR3 protein: CASSYRLAGGPYNEQFF; CDR3 DNA: TGTGCCAGCAGTTACCGACTAGCGGGAGGACCTTACAATGAGCAGTTCTTC
V gene: TRBV28; D gene: NA; J gene: TRBJ2-2; clone size: few; CDR3 protein: CASSGREVKELFF; CDR3 DNA: TGTGCCAGCAGTGGCAGGGAGGTCAAAGAGCTGTTTTTT